The following is a T cell receptor beta chain sequence with its context. No antigen is known for it. Patients selected for sequencing had displayed CD8+CD57+ cell expansion by flow cytometry. Acquired aplastic anemia of severe grade affected all patients. Prior therapy had not been administered to any patient at the time of blood sampling. This entry belongs to a study of CD8+CD57+ T cells in acquired aplastic anemia. Study information: The DNA of sorted CD4+ and CD8+ cells averaged roughly 3.2 ug.

The CDR3 runs to 13 residues. Trimming took 6 bases from V and 4 from J, leaving 10 bases between them. Germline CDR1 is SNHLY and CDR2 is FYNNEI. Genomic DNA, the template, was used for profiling of the TCR beta VDJ and CDR3. MiXCR, run by TCRdb on the reads, gives a single entry per CDR3 protein. The sample records about 120,000 distinct CDR3 sequences, under 60% being singletons. Study results and limitations: Approximately 30 was the count of CD8+ CDR3 sequences that patients shared with controls.

Sequencing used sorted CD4+, CD8+, or CD8+CD57+ T cells (not recorded which) from PBMCs. The chain has TRBV2 and TRBJ1-5; D is undetermined. The receptor was derived from a human donor with aplastic anemia. The CDR3 DNA sequence: TGTGCCAGCAGCGCAGACAAAAATCAGCCCCAGCATTTT. Translation: CASSADKNQPQHF.